This T cell receptor beta chain was observed in a study of T cells expressing NK-cell markers. Study-level background: In sorted CD3+CD56+NKG2C+, CD3+CD56+NKG2C- and CD3+CD56-NKG2C+ T cells, TCR beta repertoires were obtained.

Germline values: CDR1 LNHDA, CDR2 SQIVND (reference sequence). The CDR3 sequence is 15 residues long. From the 5' RACE reads, TCRdb lists one entry per CDR3 protein and no DNA. The sample table includes around 380,000 distinct CDR3 sequences. General study results and limits: For a few donors, these clonotypes were likewise the leading ones in the CD3+CD56-NKG2C+ fraction.

On this clonotype: The antigen remains undetermined.

The sequence derives from a woman between 45 and 65 years old in good health. V is TRBV19 and J is TRBJ2-1; the D call from TCRdb, TRBD2, cannot be confirmed without DNA. Sequencing was done on a sample of blood T cells: a sorted CD56 or NKG2C T cell subset, CD4+ or CD8+ T cells, or bulk PBMC T cells (not recorded which). CDR3 region: CASSIGAGGYNEQFF.